This T cell receptor (beta chain) appears in the sequencing data of a study of OX40 agonist ivuxolimab in advanced cancers. For the study at large: Patients treated during dose escalation were battling hepatocellular carcinoma, melanoma, renal cell or head and neck cancer.

The study, taken as a whole, reports: A proportion of nonresponders additionally exhibited low normalized T-cell clonal expansion. Expanded clones belonging to CD8+ T cells outnumbered, on average, those of CD4+.

TCRdb's table, derived via immunoSEQ multiplex PCR, lists solely in-frame clones and lacks some. The data contain under 20,000 clones, approximately 87% of them singletons. Samples were taken at baseline and on day 1 of cycles 4 and 7. In regard to this clone: Its antigen is unknown.

The sample was CD4+ or CD8+ T cells sorted from blood, taken in a trial of the OX40 agonist ivuxolimab. The sequence derives from an adult with an advanced solid tumor such as melanoma, head and neck, liver or kidney cancer.

CDR3 sequence: CASSSRSGAYSNQPQHF. CDR3 bases: TGTGCCAGCAGTTCACGCTCCGGGGCATATAGCAATCAGCCCCAGCATTTT. The V and J genes are TRBV7-6 and TRBJ1-5; D is possibly TRBD1 (5 bases). CDR1 is SGHVS, CDR2 FNYEAQ, per germline. The CDR3 spans 17 residues. The ends were cut back, 6 bases at V and 0 bases at J, with 18 bases in the middle.